Presented here are 15 T cell receptor beta chains from one specimen sequenced in a study of T cells in Graves' hyperthyroidism and ophthalmopathy (dated by TCRdb to about 2019). Library prep was done by multiplex PCR. The sequencing machine was an Illumina HiSeq 2000. The TCR beta CDR3 regions were amplified from the RNA transcripts. For the first round of RT-PCR on the TCR CDR3, the HTBI primer set was used together with the Qiagen OneStep RT-PCR kit. TCRdb handled the public reads itself, with Q25 trimming in fastp and clone calling in MiXCR, and kept productive beta chains. Each CDR3 protein appears once, grouped with its most common genes and DNA. For this sample the table gives about 290,000 distinct CDR3 sequences, of which 10% to 15% were detected only once. 6% to 8% of the sample goes to the ten largest clones. Source material: blood. The receptors were sampled from a woman aged 30 to 39 with Graves' hyperthyroidism that later progressed to Graves' ophthalmopathy.

This clonotype was counted ten times or more. The chain carries TRBV6-2 or TRBV6-3 and TRBJ1-5; TRBD1 agrees at 9 bases. V shed 7 bases and J 2 bases; nucleotides not matched to a gene: 9. Germline values: CDR1 MNHEY, CDR2 SVGEGT. The CDR3 runs to 16 residues. The CDR3 sequence: CASTEHRGQGNQPQHF. The DNA of the CDR3 is TGTGCCAGCACGGAACACAGGGGGCAGGGCAATCAGCCCCAGCATTTT.

This clonotype was seen a few times. The gene calls are TRBV6-2 or TRBV6-3 and TRBJ2-7, with 11 bases matching TRBD2. Looked up from germline, CDR1 is MNHEY and CDR2 is SVGEGT. Unmatched junction bases numbered 14, after V lost 4 bases and J lost 6 bases. This CDR3 region has 17 residues. CDR3 DNA sequence: TGTGCCAGCAGTTCCCTAGCTAGCGGGAGGCTTTTCCCCGAGCAGTACTTC. Translating it yields CASSSLASGRLFPEQYF.

In its sample, this clonotype was seen many times. The chain links TRBV29-1 to TRBJ2-1, with TRBD2 matching over 13 bases. The CDR3 length is 14 residues. J gave up 2 bases and V 6 bases, and 1 base lay outside the gene matches. Germline V gives CDR1 SQVTM, CDR2 ANQGSEA. CDR3 sequence (DNA): TGCAGCGTAGGGACTAGCGGGACCTACAATGAGCAGTTCTTC. Amino acid sequence: CSVGTSGTYNEQFF.

This clonotype showed up many times. The rearrangement uses TRBV18 and TRBJ1-1; D call uncertain. Between the trimmed V and J ends, which lost 0 bases and 6 bases, there was a span of 11 bases. Germline-derived CDR1 and CDR2 are KGHSH and LQKENI. This CDR3 contains 14 residues. The CDR3 protein is CASSPPDYGAEAFF. CDR3 DNA sequence: TGTGCCAGCTCACCACCTGATTATGGGGCTGAAGCTTTCTTT.

This clonotype was found many times. This sequence joins TRBV2 and TRBJ1-5; weak D call: TRBD1 (5 bases). Looked up from germline, CDR1 is SNHLY and CDR2 is FYNNEI. This CDR3 is 16 amino acids long. Trimming pared 6 bases from V and 0 bases from J, leaving 15 bases between. The chain's CDR3 is CASSLPPRGSNQPQHF. Written as DNA, the CDR3 is TGTGCCAGCAGCCTCCCGCCGAGGGGTAGCAATCAGCCCCAGCATTTT.

The sample holds many counts of this clonotype. In nucleotides, the CDR3 is TGTGCCAGCAGAAGCCACCATAGGGACCGCGGTGAGACCCAGTACTTC. It encodes CASRSHHRDRGETQYF. This chain connects TRBV6-2 or TRBV6-3 to TRBJ2-5; D is possibly TRBD1 or TRBD2 (5 bases each). The CDR3 consists of 16 residues. The V and J ends lost 6 bases and 5 bases respectively, with 22 bases between them. Germline V CDR1 and CDR2: MNHEY, SVGEGT.

This clonotype was seen repeatedly, ten times or more. The chain is built from TRBV20-1 and TRBJ2-7; 7 bases match TRBD1. The CDR3 has 12 residues. J lost 5 bases, V lost 5 bases, and 6 bases had no gene match. Germline CDR1 DFQATT, CDR2 SNEGSKA (reference sequence). The CDR3 DNA reads TGCAGTGCTCGGGACAGATTAAACGAGCAGTACTTC. As protein: CSARDRLNEQYF.

This clonotype was seen a few times. The chain combines TRBV20-1 with TRBJ2-2; 9 bases are shared with TRBD1. V shed 5 bases, J shed 5 bases, and the junction held 12 bases outside the gene matches. This CDR3 region has 16 residues. CDR1 and CDR2 from the germline V gene are DFQATT and SNEGSKA (reference sequence). DNA for the CDR3: TGCAGTGCTTCTGGGACAGGGAGCTTAGTGACCGGGGAGCTGTTTTTT. This translates into CSASGTGSLVTGELFF.

This clonotype was seen many times. This chain uses TRBV4-3 with TRBJ1-5, with a weak D call TRBD1 (5 bases). This CDR3 is 15 amino acids long. V was shortened by 0 bases and J by 4 bases, with 10 bases between the two germline ends. The germline V gene has CDR1 LGHNA and CDR2 YSLEER. This chain's CDR3 is CASSQDVGRNQPQHF. Written as DNA, the CDR3 is TGCGCCAGCAGCCAAGATGTGGGGCGGAATCAGCCCCAGCATTTT.

At least ten counts were recorded for this clonotype. This rearrangement joins TRBV11-2 to TRBJ1-1, with D uncertain. The CDR3 covers 15 residues. CDR1 and CDR2 from the germline V gene are SGHAT and FQNNGV. V dropped 2 bases and J dropped 4 bases, with 14 bases sitting between them. CDR3 in amino acids: CASSLSLGGGTEAFF. DNA of the CDR3: TGTGCCAGCAGCTTAAGTTTAGGTGGTGGCACTGAAGCTTTCTTT.

J is TRBJ1-2 and V is TRBV19; TRBD1 matches 7 bases. V was pared by 5 bases and J by 3 bases, with 3 bases of the junction left unmatched. The CDR3 has 13 amino acids. CDR1 is LNHDA and CDR2 is SQIVND in the germline V gene (reference sequence). Here the CDR3 DNA reads TGTGCCAGTAGTGGGACAGACCACTATGGCTACACCTTC. Translating it yields CASSGTDHYGYTF. Full variable domain (remainder filled in from reference TRBV19 and TRBJ1-2): DGGITQSPKYLFRKEGQNVTLSCEQNLNHDAMYWYRQDPGQGLRLIYYSQIVNDFQKGDIAEGYSVSREKKESFPLTVTSAQKNPTAFYLCASSGTDHYGYTFGSGTRLTVV.

As regards this clonotype: Being one base from a much bigger clone, this may be a read error. The chain employs TRBV29-1 and TRBJ2-7; D gene unclear. Germline-derived CDR1 and CDR2 are SQVTM and ANQGSEA. Between the trimmed V and J ends, which lost 5 bases and 2 bases, there was a span of 13 bases. There are 13 residues in the CDR3. CDR3 residues: CSVLVLFTYEQYF. The CDR3 DNA follows: TGCAGCGTTCTTGTGTTGTTTACCTACGAGCAGTACTTC.

In this sample, this clonotype turned up many times. This rearrangement joins TRBV6-1 to TRBJ1-2; no clear D gene. V was pared by 3 bases and J by 0 bases, with 14 bases between. The germline V gene encodes CDR1 MNHNS and CDR2 SASEGT. The CDR3 is 16 residues long. The CDR3 protein is CASSDYWRAANYGYTF. CDR3 sequence (DNA): TGTGCCAGCAGTGATTATTGGAGGGCTGCTAACTATGGCTACACCTTC.

This clonotype was counted ten times or more. The V call is TRBV6-1, the J call TRBJ2-1; 14 nucleotides align to TRBD2. With V trimmed by 6 bases and J by 8 bases, 3 bases remained unmatched. Germline CDR1 is MNHNS and CDR2 is SASEGT. This CDR3 is 14 amino acids long. DNA for the CDR3: TGTGCCAGCAGGGTGACTAGCGGGAGGGATGAGCAGTTCTTC. Protein sequence: CASRVTSGRDEQFF.

This clonotype has a count of ten or more. J is TRBJ2-1 and V is TRBV7-2, with D possibly matching TRBD2 (7 bases). The germline gives CDR1 SGHTA, CDR2 FQGNSA. The CDR3 is made up of 15 amino acids. V dropped 5 bases and J dropped 3 bases, with 14 bases sitting between them. The CDR3 DNA reads as TGTGCCAGCAGCCGCGGGGGCGGAGGCTACAATGAGCAGTTCTTC. Its translation: CASSRGGGGYNEQFF.